This T cell receptor beta chain was recorded in a study of beta chain features in type 1 diabetes (dated by TCRdb to 2017 to 2018). Context from the whole study: Mean age, gender distribution, total cell number and subset yield were not different between patients and healthy donors. Across all samples, some 110,000,000 sorted cells were examined, and cell number per subset correlated strongly with RNA yield. Whereas all 30 or so donors provided naive and central memory subsets, regulatory and stem cell-like memory subsets were isolated from just 8 patients and roughly 8 healthy donors. In the study, recently diagnosed type 1 diabetes patients and matched healthy donors were compared on the TCRB repertoires of their sorted circulating CD4+ T cell subsets.

The full study reports these points: A moderate but significant shortening of TCRB CDR3 length was observed in type 1 diabetes patients in all four CD4+ subsets. Sequencing cDNA rather than genomic DNA could over-represent highly expressing activated cells, although activation and CD3 levels did not differ between groups. Because the HLA sub-analyses included only small numbers of individuals, any influence of HLA type on TCRB rearrangement was left unresolved. PCR may preferentially amplify shorter templates, but because patient and control samples were amplified and corrected together, any resulting skew would affect both groups equally. At VDJ recombination sites, type 1 diabetes patients had fewer insertions and more deleted nucleotides, which implies abnormalities in thymic rearrangement. Naive, central memory and regulatory TCRB repertoires appeared to be more similar among patients than among healthy donors.

The High Capacity cDNA Reverse Transcription Kit was used to reverse transcribe all of the isolated RNA, meaning that expressed TCRB transcripts were what got sequenced. Deep immunoSEQ sequencing was performed on naive, central memory and regulatory T cell samples, with an average of approximately 3.9 million total reads per sample. After sorted cells were lysed in RLT buffer, RNA was extracted with DNase-treated RNeasy Micro or Mini kits, with the choice depending on cell number. Each cell subset was processed on its own to prevent cross-contamination, while patient and healthy donor samples were processed together. The immunoSEQ multiplex PCR was used to amplify TCRB sequences from cDNA, yielding 87-bp fragments that span the CDR3 region. The amplicons were sequenced using the Illumina HiSeq platform. Per the source publication's procedure: Synthetic template baselines were used to correct PCR bias computationally, reads within Hamming distance 2 were collapsed together, and singletons that could not be merged were discarded. By aligning reads against IMGT, V, D and J genes, CDR3 length, and insertions or deletions at six rearrangement sites were assigned. Within each subset, clonotype counts were normalized to sorted cell number, and only after that were true diversity and Gini coefficients computed with the tcR R package. Repertoire sharing was quantified using the overlap coefficient calculated on TCRB nucleotide sequences. TCRdb limited this immuneACCESS table to in-frame rearrangements with V and J called. A share of clones is missing; checked studies link under half to unresolved V genes, and the rest is unexplained. That table supplies the V and J calls and clone size; D and trimming were determined from the DNA. This sample has about 180,000 clones in its table, and about 7.8% of those were observed once. The ten top clones hold around 0.94% of the sample.

Each donor gave one peripheral blood draw, about 100 mL on average, collected into heparinised tubes. A BD FACSAria II was used to sort naive, central memory, regulatory and stem cell-like memory CD4+ T cells with a panel that included CD45RO, CCR7, CD25, CD127, CD95 and CD27. Purity was above 98% for every sorted population. PBMCs were isolated right away by Lymphoprep density gradient centrifugation and were stained directly, without culture. So that batch effects would be minimized, each experiment stained and sorted samples in pairs, pairing one healthy donor with one patient. This clone was counted a few times. No cognate antigen has been identified for it. Base qualities are not at hand, and no much larger clone is one base apart. For CDR1 and CDR2, the germline V gene lists KGHSH and LQKENI. V and J are trimmed by 3 bases and 9 bases, and the gene matches miss 8 bases of the junction. From the cysteine up to the phenylalanine, the CDR3 has a length of 15 residues. Only CDR3 DNA remains: 45 bases, in frame from the first base.

Sequencing used central memory CD4+ T cells from blood. This receptor was obtained from a woman aged 40 to 50 with type 1 diabetes. Recombination joined TRBV18 with TRBJ1-6, with 7 central nucleotides matching TRBD1. CDR3 protein: CASSPSGTVTSPLHF. The nucleotide sequence reads as follows: TGTGCCAGCTCACCCTCCGGGACAGTGACTTCACCCCTCCACTTT.